This T cell receptor (beta chain) appears in the sequencing data of a study of OX40 agonist ivuxolimab in advanced cancers. Across the whole study: As their treatment, patients were administered ivuxolimab, an agonistic anti-OX40 (CD134) antibody. Three partial responders included one hepatocellular carcinoma patient and two cutaneous melanoma patients.

Only in-frame clones appear in the TCRdb table, and some are missing; sequencing was by immunoSEQ multiplex PCR. The sample records 40,000 to 45,000 clones, about four fifths being singletons. People who had autoimmune disease history or systemic immunosuppression were excluded. The CDR3 totals 15 residues. J gave up 4 bases and V 4 bases, and 8 bases lay outside the gene matches. Germline V gene lookup returns CDR1 SGHTA and CDR2 FQGNSA. Study-wide results and caveats: There was clonal expansion of CD4+ and CD8+ blood T cells by week 6 at 0.1 to 3.0 mg/kg.

In the case of this clone: The antigen is unknown.

The receptor was derived from an adult with an advanced solid tumor such as melanoma, head and neck, liver or kidney cancer. The chain combines TRBV7-2 with TRBJ2-7; 9 nucleotides match TRBD2. The source was CD4+ or CD8+ T cells sorted from blood, collected in a trial of the OX40 agonist ivuxolimab. The CDR3: CASSSLRAGGYEQYF. Written as DNA, the CDR3 is TGTGCCAGCAGCTCCCTCAGGGCGGGAGGGTACGAGCAGTACTTC.